This T cell receptor beta chain stems from a study of blood T cell repertoires in COVID-19. Clones were sequenced by immunoSEQ multiplex PCR, and TCRdb holds only the in-frame ones, with some missing. The sample holds some 200,000 clones; 70% to 90% are singletons and the top ten take approximately 6.5%. Per germline, CDR1 SNHLY and CDR2 FYNNEI. This CDR3 region has 11 residues. Between the trimmed V and J ends, which lost 6 bases and 2 bases, there was a span of 5 bases. The TCR originated in a woman of 80 years or more in a cohort sampled during active or convalescent COVID-19. The gene calls are TRBV2 and TRBJ2-7; no clear D gene. Sequencing was performed on peripheral blood. The CDR3 coding sequence is TGTGCCAGCAGCTACGCCTACGAGCAGTACTTC. Protein product: CASSYAYEQYF.